This T cell receptor (beta chain) was identified in a study of blood T cell repertoires in COVID-19. The data were produced by immunoSEQ multiplex PCR, yet TCRdb's version contains in-frame clones alone and is incomplete. This sample carries around 70,000 clones, about 89% of them seen once, and the ten largest clones take around 0.6%. V lost 7 bases to trimming and J lost 7 bases, with 11 bases between them. The CDR3 covers 11 residues. From germline, CDR1 is MNHEY and CDR2 SVGAGI. The material sequenced was peripheral blood. This rearrangement joins TRBV6-5 to TRBJ2-7; D not resolved. The sequence was collected from a man in his 60s with acute or convalescent COVID-19. CDR3 coding DNA: TGTGCCAGCACAACACCGTGGGAGCAGTACTTC. It specifies CASTTPWEQYF.